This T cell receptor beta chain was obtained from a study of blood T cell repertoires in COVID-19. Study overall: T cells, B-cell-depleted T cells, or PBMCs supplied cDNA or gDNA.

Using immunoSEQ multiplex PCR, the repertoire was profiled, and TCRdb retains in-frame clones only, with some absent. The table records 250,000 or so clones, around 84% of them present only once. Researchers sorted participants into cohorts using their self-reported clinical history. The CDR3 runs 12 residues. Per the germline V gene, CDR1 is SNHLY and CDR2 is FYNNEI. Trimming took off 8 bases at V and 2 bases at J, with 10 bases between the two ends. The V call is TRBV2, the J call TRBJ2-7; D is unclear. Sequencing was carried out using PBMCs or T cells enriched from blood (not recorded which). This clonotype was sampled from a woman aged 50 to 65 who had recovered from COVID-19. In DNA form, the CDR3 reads TGTGCCAGCTCTCGCGGAACCTACGAGCAGTACTTC. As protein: CASSRGTYEQYF.